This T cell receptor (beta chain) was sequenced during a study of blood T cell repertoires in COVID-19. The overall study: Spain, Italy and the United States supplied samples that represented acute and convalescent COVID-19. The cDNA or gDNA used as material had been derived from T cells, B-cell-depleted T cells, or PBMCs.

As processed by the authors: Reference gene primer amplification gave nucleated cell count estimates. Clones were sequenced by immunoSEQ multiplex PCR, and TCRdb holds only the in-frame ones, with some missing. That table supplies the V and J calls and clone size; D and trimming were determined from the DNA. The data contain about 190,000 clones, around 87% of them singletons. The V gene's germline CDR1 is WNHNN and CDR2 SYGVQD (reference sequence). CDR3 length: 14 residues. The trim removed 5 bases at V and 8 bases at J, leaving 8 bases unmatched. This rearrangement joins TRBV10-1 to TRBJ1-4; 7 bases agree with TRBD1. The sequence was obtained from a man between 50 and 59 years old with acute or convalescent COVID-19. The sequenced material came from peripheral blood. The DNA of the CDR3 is TGCGCCAGCAGTCCCGGGACAGAGGAAGAAAAACTGTTTTTT. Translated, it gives CASSPGTEEEKLFF.